What follows are 20 T cell receptor beta chains derived from one specimen sequenced in a study of breast tumors, draining lymph nodes, adjacent tissues. Samples came from axillary lymph nodes draining the breast cancer. A single record per CDR3 protein comes from TCRdb applying MiXCR to the multiplex PCR reads. The sample yields some 200,000 distinct CDR3 sequences, approximately 33% seen once. The sequencing sample was made of axillary lymph node tissue. The receptors stem from a female donor with breast cancer. Some clones in this sample may be carry-over from other donors' samples.

The chain uses TRBV14 and TRBJ1-2, with no clear D. Germline CDR1 reads SGHDN; CDR2 reads FVKESK. The CDR3 sequence is 13 residues long. V was shortened by 11 bases and J by 7 bases, with 20 bases between the two germline ends. The CDR3 sequence: CAWSQDPGSGYTF. CDR3 DNA: TGTGCCTGGAGCCAGGATCCGGGTAGTGGCTACACCTTC.

This chain connects TRBV20-1 to TRBJ2-1, with D perhaps TRBD1 or TRBD2 (5 bases each). Germline values: CDR1 DFQATT, CDR2 SNEGSKA (reference sequence). This CDR3 spans 13 amino acids. The CDR3 loop reads CSLGDGAYNEQFF. CDR3 nucleotides: TGCAGCTTGGGGGATGGGGCCTACAATGAGCAGTTCTTC.

The V gene is TRBV7-2, the J gene TRBJ1-6; D gene unclear. The CDR3 has 14 amino acids. The germline V gene has CDR1 SGHTA and CDR2 FQGNSA. Trimming shortened V by 2 bases and J by 16 bases, and 18 bases separated the two germline ends. CDR3 coding DNA: TGTGCCAGCAGCTTACGCGGCGGGTATAGCCCGCTCCACTTT. It codes for CASSLRGGYSPLHF.

Ten or more counts support this clonotype. The genes are TRBV4-1 and TRBJ2-1; 9 nucleotides line up with TRBD1. V gave up 5 bases and J gave up 2 bases; unmatched junction bases: 4. The CDR3 is 15 amino acids. Germline V CDR1 and CDR2: MGHRA, YSYEKL. CDR3 amino acids: CASSAGTGTYNEQFF. Written as DNA, the CDR3 is TGCGCCAGCAGCGCCGGGACAGGGACCTACAATGAGCAGTTCTTC.

Comment on this clonotype: This may arise from a read error, as a much more abundant clone is one base away. This sequence joins TRBV5-8 and TRBJ1-5; TRBD1 is a possible D gene (6 bases). CDR1 is SGHTS, CDR2 YDEGEE, per germline. Trimming stripped 3 bases from V and 0 bases from J, with 10 bases between. The CDR3 runs to 15 residues. The CDR3 loop is CASSSTGSSNQPQHF. Here the CDR3 DNA reads TGTGCCAGCAGCTCCACAGGGTCTAGCAATCAGCCCCAGCATTTT.

This clonotype has only a few counts. The chain is built from TRBV29-1 and TRBJ1-1; unclear D gene. The CDR3 sequence is 12 residues long. V lost 5 bases and J 4 bases, leaving 11 bases between the germline ends. Per the germline V gene, CDR1 is SQVTM and CDR2 is ANQGSEA. Here the CDR3 reads CSVRWAATEAFF. The CDR3 bases are TGCAGCGTTCGGTGGGCTGCCACTGAAGCTTTCTTT.

This chain links TRBV6-5 with TRBJ1-5; 7 bases align to TRBD1. Germline CDR1 and CDR2: MNHEY and SVGAGI. There are 10 residues in the CDR3. V trimming: 6 bases; J trimming: 12 bases; junction bases outside the gene matches: 2. CDR3 bases: TGTGCCAGCAGGGGACAGAACCAGCATTTT. This codes for CASRGQNQHF.

The V gene is TRBV6-2 or TRBV6-3, the J gene TRBJ2-7; D might be TRBD1 (6 bases). The length of the CDR3 is 16 residues. Trimming took 2 bases from V and 1 from J, leaving 15 bases between them. Looked up from germline, CDR1 is MNHEY and CDR2 is SVGEGT. CDR3 region: CASSYTSGTSSYEQYF. CDR3 bases: TGTGCCAGCAGTTACACCTCCGGGACATCTTCCTACGAGCAGTACTTC.

This clonotype was found many times. The CDR3 loop is CSAPVRDRAEEQYF. The DNA for the CDR3 is TGCAGTGCCCCTGTGCGAGACAGGGCAGAGGAGCAGTACTTC. The gene calls are TRBV20-1 and TRBJ2-7; 7 nucleotides agree with TRBD1. Germline V gene lookup returns CDR1 DFQATT and CDR2 SNEGSKA (reference sequence). The J segment lost 7 bases and the V segment lost 6 bases, leaving 15 bases of the junction unmatched. CDR3 length: 14 residues.

In this sample, this clonotype turned up many times. V usage is TRBV11-2 and J usage is TRBJ2-7; perhaps TRBD2 as D (6 bases). Germline V gene sequence: CDR1 SGHAT, CDR2 FQNNGV. With 10 bases removed from V and 1 base from J, the gap between germline ends came to 20 bases. The CDR3 consists of 15 residues. Written as DNA, the CDR3 is TGTGCCATCGGCACCGGGGGACGGAGATCCTACGAGCAGTACTTC. Its protein is CAIGTGGRRSYEQYF.

Ten or more counts support this clonotype. The chain uses TRBV20-1 and TRBJ2-3; tentatively, D is TRBD2 (5 bases). This CDR3 comprises 13 residues. With 2 bases removed from V and 3 bases from J, the gap between germline ends came to 9 bases. Germline values: CDR1 DFQATT, CDR2 SNEGSKA (reference sequence). DNA for the CDR3: TGCAGTGCTAGACAGAGGGTGACAGATACGCAGTATTTT. The encoded protein is CSARQRVTDTQYF.

This chain connects TRBV20-1 to TRBJ2-1, with D unclear. Germline CDR1 reads DFQATT; CDR2 reads SNEGSKA (reference sequence). Between the trimmed V and J ends, which lost 2 bases and 4 bases, there was a span of 9 bases. The CDR3 runs to 13 residues. CDR3 nucleotides: TGCAGTGCTAGAAGTCCTTCGTACAATGAGCAGTTCTTC. Its protein is CSARSPSYNEQFF.

The gene calls are TRBV24-1 and TRBJ1-4; D is unclear. This CDR3 has 14 amino acids. Trimming pared 9 bases from V and 8 bases from J, leaving 18 bases between. Germline V gene sequence: CDR1 KGHDR, CDR2 SFDVKD. The CDR3 is CATQGRRVREKLFF. The CDR3 DNA sequence: TGTGCCACCCAAGGGCGTAGGGTTCGCGAAAAACTGTTTTTT.

Ten or more counts support this clonotype. In DNA form, the CDR3 reads TGTGCCAGCAGCCTTGGCAGGGACGGCATTCAGTACTTC. Translation gives CASSLGRDGIQYF. V and J are TRBV5-5 and TRBJ2-4; either TRBD1 or TRBD2 may supply D (5 bases each). CDR3 size: 13 residues. Deletions cut 4 bases from V and 9 bases from J, with 14 bases between. In germline, CDR1 is SGHKS, CDR2 YYEKEE (reference sequence).

Many counts were recorded for this clonotype. One end of the junction fails to match germline, which may point to a read error. The rearrangement links TRBV24-1 to TRBJ1-5; perhaps TRBD1 as D (6 bases). In germline, CDR1 is KGHDR, CDR2 SFDVKD. This CDR3 spans 16 amino acids. Here the CDR3 DNA reads TGTGCCACCAGTGACGCCAGGGGCCAAAGCATTCAGCCCCAGCATTTT. Residues: CATSDARGQSIQPQHF.

This clonotype was recorded at least ten times. The V and J genes are TRBV29-1 and TRBJ2-3; 8 bases match TRBD2. This CDR3 has 15 residues. The ends lost 7 bases at V and 3 bases at J; junction bases unmatched: 12. The germline V gene has CDR1 SQVTM and CDR2 ANQGSEA. As DNA, the CDR3 is TGCAGCGCAACTCTCTCGCGGGAGGTGACAGATACGCAGTATTTT. The encoded protein is CSATLSREVTDTQYF.

The CDR3 DNA reads as TGTGCCACCAGTGATACCGGGACAGGGGGCAACAATGAGCAGTATTTT. This translates into CATSDTGTGGNNEQYF. The chain uses TRBV24-1 and TRBJ2-3; 12 positions agree with TRBD1. Germline lookup yields CDR1 KGHDR and CDR2 SFDVKD. CDR3 length: 16 amino acids. Losses at the gene ends were 3 bases for V and 11 bases for J; bases not matched to a gene: 11.

With respect to this clonotype: Given a much more abundant clone one base away, this may be a read error. The chain is built from TRBV6-6 and TRBJ2-1, with 7 bases that match TRBD1. CDR1 MNHNY and CDR2 SVGAGI come from the germline V gene (reference sequence). This CDR3 has 15 residues. CDR3 DNA: TGTGCCAGCAGTGCACCGGGACAGCCTTACAATGAGCAGCTCTTC. Protein: CASSAPGQPYNEQLF.

This clonotype was recorded many times. V and J are TRBV5-4 and TRBJ1-2; the D gene is possibly TRBD1 (5 bases). The CDR3 is made up of 14 amino acids. Trimming pared 0 bases from V and 7 bases from J, leaving 13 bases between. Looked up from germline, CDR1 is SGHNT and CDR2 is YYREEE (reference sequence). DNA of the CDR3: TGTGCCAGCAGCTTGGATCGGGGCAGGTCTGGCTACACCTTC. Translated, it gives CASSLDRGRSGYTF.

Of note for this clonotype: The junction and the germline gene differ at one end; a read error may be behind it. The chain uses TRBV2 and TRBJ1-4; 7 bases agree with TRBD1. The CDR3 totals 15 residues. In germline, CDR1 is SNHLY, CDR2 FYNNEI. CDR3 DNA: TGTACCAGCAGTTCCGAGACAGGGAGGGAAGAGAAACTGTTTTTT. This sequence encodes CTSSSETGREEKLFF.